This T cell receptor (beta chain) was sequenced during a study of OX40 agonist ivuxolimab in advanced cancers. Study-wide background: Ivuxolimab is a fully human IgG2 antibody that activates OX40 (CD134).

The repertoire was sequenced with immunoSEQ multiplex PCR; TCRdb's copy has only in-frame clones and lacks some. Counted here are some 49,000 clones, about 85% occurring once; the ten biggest clones make up approximately 52%. Findings and caveats of the study: It was also the case that some nonresponders had low normalized T-cell clonal expansion. Among the least clonally expanded were partial responders at 0.1-3.0 mg/kg. Clones of CD4+ and CD8+ blood T cells grew by week 6 at doses of 0.1 to 3.0 mg/kg.

Comment on this clone: The antigen is not known.

The V and J ends lost 5 bases and 9 bases, in that order; junction bases with no gene match: 4. CDR1 is LGHNA, CDR2 YNFKEQ, per germline. The CDR3 has 13 residues. The origin of this receptor is an adult with an advanced solid tumor such as melanoma, head and neck, liver or kidney cancer. The chain employs TRBV4-2 and TRBJ1-6, with TRBD1 matching 7 bases. The specimen comprised CD4+ or CD8+ T cells sorted from blood, sampled in a trial of the OX40 agonist ivuxolimab. The CDR3 spells CASSVTGSSPLHF. CDR3 nucleotide sequence: TGTGCCAGCAGCGTGACAGGGAGTTCACCCCTCCACTTT.